The 5 T cell receptor beta chains below come from one sample, sequenced in a study of T-cell reconstitution after alpha-beta-depleted transplantation in children. During its preparation, the TCRbeta library received unique molecular identifiers. TCRdb re-called the PCR reads through MiXCR, storing one row per CDR3 protein. The sample yields some 110,000 distinct CDR3 sequences, 10% seen once. The sample consisted of PBMCs, taken before TCRalphabeta/CD19-depleted stem cell transplant. The receptors originated from a boy under 10 years old with acute lymphoblastic leukemia, due to receive a stem cell transplant.

The sample holds a few counts of this clonotype. The chain joins TRBV12-5 to TRBJ2-1, with TRBD2 identical over 9 bases. The CDR3 totals 15 residues. V was pared by 7 bases and J by 6 bases, with 10 bases of the junction left unmatched. Germline CDR1 is LGHNT and CDR2 is FRNRAP. Here the CDR3 DNA reads TGTGCTAGTGCCGAAGTAGCGGGAGTTATCAATGAGCAGTTCTTC. It yields the protein CASAEVAGVINEQFF.

The genes are TRBV20-1 and TRBJ1-2; D is unclear. CDR1 is DFQATT and CDR2 is SNEGSKA in the germline V gene (reference sequence). The CDR3 has 9 amino acids. V was trimmed by 7 bases and J by 13 bases, leaving 13 bases between them. The CDR3 DNA sequence: TGCAGTGTGGGTCACGAAGGCACCTTC. Its protein is CSVGHEGTF.

The V call is TRBV6-1, the J call TRBJ2-5, with D unresolved. The CDR3 extends over 11 amino acids. CDR1 is MNHNS, CDR2 SASEGT, per germline. V dropped 6 bases and J dropped 4 bases, with 6 bases sitting between them. DNA of the CDR3: TGTGCCAGCAGGGATAGAGAGACCCAGTACTTC. Encoded protein: CASRDRETQYF.

On this clonotype itself: One base away lies a much larger clone, so this may be a sequencing read error. This sequence joins TRBV5-4 and TRBJ2-1, with D perhaps matching TRBD1 (6 bases). The CDR3 covers 15 residues. V was trimmed by 0 bases and J by 8 bases, leaving 15 bases between them. CDR1 and CDR2 from the germline V gene are SGHNT and YYREEE (reference sequence). The CDR3 protein is CASSLEAGVIDEQFF. CDR3 bases: TGTGCCAGCAGCTTGGAGGCAGGGGTAATCGATGAGCAGTTCTTC.

The rearrangement joins TRBV5-1 to TRBJ2-3; D possibly matches TRBD1 or TRBD2 (5 bases each). The length of the CDR3 is 14 residues. Per germline, CDR1 SGHRS and CDR2 YFSETQ. Trimming shortened V by 3 bases and J by 2 bases, and 10 bases separated the two germline ends. The CDR3 spells CASSSGTPTDTQYF. For the CDR3, the DNA is TGCGCCAGCAGCTCCGGGACCCCCACAGATACGCAGTATTTT.